The present T cell receptor beta chain was sequenced within a study of CD8+ T cells in alopecia areata. About this clone: The antigen is undetermined.

This CDR3 spans 13 amino acids. V was shortened by 1 base and J by 7 bases, with 8 bases between the two germline ends. The germline V gene has CDR1 PRHDT and CDR2 FYEKMQ (reference sequence). TCR sequencing used cDNA made by reverse transcription of extracted RNA. The data were produced by immunoSEQ multiplex PCR, yet TCRdb's version contains in-frame clones alone and is incomplete. The table lists some 110,000 clones, around 50% of them singletons. The treatment: oral pan-JAK inhibitor, 5-10 mg twice daily. Punch biopsies of lesional scalp, plus peripheral blood, were taken from alopecia areata patients. Notes on the study in general: Tofacitinib significantly decreased scalp clonality and expanded CD8+ clones among top 100. Sharing of TCRs across patients appeared less clear than in mice, possibly for HLA-related reasons.

This receptor was obtained from a human donor with alopecia areata. The chain couples TRBV13 to TRBJ1-5; D is ambiguous. The specimen comprised CD8+ T cells sorted from blood, sampled at week 24, from a patient treated with tofacitinib. The CDR3 loop reads CASSLEGSQPQHF. For the CDR3, the DNA is TGTGCCAGCAGCTTAGAAGGGAGCCAGCCCCAGCATTTT.